The following is a T cell receptor beta chain sequence with its context. The germline V gene encodes CDR1 SGHTA and CDR2 FQGNSA. V lost 4 bases to trimming and J lost 4 bases, with 11 bases between them. The CDR3 has 14 residues. In the study's own analysis: Nucleated cell counts were estimated from reference gene primer amplification. Profiled with immunoSEQ multiplex PCR; TCRdb holds only in-frame clones, not every one. That table supplies the V and J calls and clone size; D and trimming were determined from the DNA. The data contain some 80,000 clones, about 70% of them singletons. The data were obtained in a study of blood T cell repertoires in COVID-19. The overall study: The United States, Italy and Spain provided the acute and convalescent COVID-19 samples. PBMCs, B-cell-depleted T cells, or T cells provided the cDNA or gDNA that made up the material.

Sequenced: peripheral blood. The chain couples TRBV7-2 to TRBJ2-1; tentative D call: TRBD1 (7 bases). The sequence was collected from a woman of 80 years or more with active or convalescent COVID-19. The CDR3 DNA follows: TGTGCCAGCAGCTCGGGGGACAGTTACAATGAGCAGTTCTTC. This codes for CASSSGDSYNEQFF.